This record looks at one T cell receptor beta chain sequence and its context. The source of the sample is a study of PD-1 and CTLA-4 blockade in melanoma. The CDR3 totals 15 residues. Germline V gives CDR1 SGHRS, CDR2 YFSETQ. V lost 3 bases, J lost 4 bases, and 8 bases stayed unmatched. Profiled with immunoSEQ multiplex PCR; TCRdb holds only in-frame clones, not every one. This sample has around 29,000 clones; 85% to 90% occur once, and the top ten carry roughly 8%. The clonotype originates from a human donor with melanoma. Here the sequenced sample was CD8+ T cells from peripheral blood, taken before anti-PD-1 treatment. The genes are TRBV5-1 and TRBJ2-3; 7 nucleotides align to TRBD1. CDR3 sequence (DNA): TGCGCCAGCAGCTCCGGGACAGTTTTTTCAGATACGCAGTATTTT. Amino acids: CASSSGTVFSDTQYF.